The subject of this entry is one T cell receptor beta chain. The antigen is undetermined. The PCR employed 60 Vbeta primers together with 13 Jbeta primers. TCRdb keeps only in-frame clones here, not all; method: immunoSEQ multiplex PCR. The table has roughly 200,000 clones, around 76% seen once; the top ten hold 1.9%. The data are from a study of cytomegalovirus exposure and HLA in healthy donors. Points from the study as a whole: It was taken for granted in presence/absence analyses that sequencing depth across donors was roughly uniform. As confirmed in vitro, three CMV-associated chains were specific for CMV antigens. CMV serostatus stood as the only immune exposure information on hand.

The sequenced material came from PBMCs. The TCR originated in a man aged 25-45 years in good health and CMV-seronegative.

In DNA, the CDR3 is TGTGCCAGCACGCCGACAGGACTTAGCAATCAGCCCCAGCATTTT. Its protein is CASTPTGLSNQPQHF. The chain has TRBV5-5 and TRBJ1-5; D is possibly TRBD1 (6 bases). This CDR3 is built from 15 residues. Deletions cut 6 bases from V and 0 bases from J, with 13 bases between. Germline assignment: CDR1 SGHKS and CDR2 YYEKEE (reference sequence).